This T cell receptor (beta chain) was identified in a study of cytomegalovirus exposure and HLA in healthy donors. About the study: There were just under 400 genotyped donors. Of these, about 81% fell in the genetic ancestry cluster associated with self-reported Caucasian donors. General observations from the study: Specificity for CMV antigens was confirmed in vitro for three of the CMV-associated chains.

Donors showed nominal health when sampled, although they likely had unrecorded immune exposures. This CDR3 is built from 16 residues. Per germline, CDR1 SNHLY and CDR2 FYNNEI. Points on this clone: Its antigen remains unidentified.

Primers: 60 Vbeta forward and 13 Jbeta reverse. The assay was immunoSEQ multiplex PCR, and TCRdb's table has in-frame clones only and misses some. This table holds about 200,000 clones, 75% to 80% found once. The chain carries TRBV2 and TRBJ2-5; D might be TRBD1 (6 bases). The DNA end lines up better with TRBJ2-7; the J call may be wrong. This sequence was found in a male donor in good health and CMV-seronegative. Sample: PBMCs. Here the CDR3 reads CASSFDRSEISYEQYF. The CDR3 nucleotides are TGTGCCAGCAGTTTCGACAGGAGCGAAATCTCCTACGAGCAGTACTTC.